This entry lists 29 T cell receptor beta chains sequenced from one sample in a study of T cell responses to AZD1222 COVID-19 vaccine. Profiled with immunoSEQ multiplex PCR; TCRdb holds only in-frame clones, not every one. This table has 130,000 or so clones, roughly 87% appearing once. Sequences were derived from peripheral blood, sampled 28 days after the second AZD1222 dose. The receptors come from an adult who received the AZD1222 COVID-19 vaccine.

J is TRBJ1-2 and V is TRBV3-1 (or the pseudogene TRBV3-2); D gene unclear. V lost 6 bases and J lost 8, with 10 bases in between. Germline V lookup: CDR1 LGHDT, CDR2 YNNKEL (reference sequence). The CDR3 is 11 amino acids. This CDR3 reads CASRFFAGYTF. DNA for the CDR3: TGTGCCAGCAGGTTTTTTGCGGGCTACACCTTC.

J is TRBJ1-6 and V is TRBV5-6, with D unresolved. V was pared by 1 base and J by 11 bases, with 13 bases between. The CDR3 runs to 14 residues. Per germline, CDR1 SGHDT and CDR2 YYEEEE. The CDR3 protein is CASSLMRGGTPLHF. CDR3 nucleotide sequence: TGTGCCAGCAGCTTGATGCGAGGTGGAACACCCCTCCACTTT. The whole variable domain, filled in from reference TRBV5-6 and TRBJ1-6, reads DAGVTQSPTHLIKTRGQQVTLRCSPKSGHDTVSWYQQALGQGPQFIFQYYEEEERQRGNFPDRFSGHQFPNYSSELNVNALLLGDSALYLCASSLMRGGTPLHFGNGTRLTVT.

This chain connects TRBV5-1 to TRBJ1-2; tentative D call: TRBD1 (6 bases). This CDR3 is built from 15 residues. Trimming stripped 0 bases from V and 7 bases from J, with 16 bases between. Germline V CDR1 and CDR2: SGHRS, YFSETQ. Here the CDR3 reads CASSLGQAVVGGYTF. CDR3 DNA: TGCGCCAGCAGCTTGGGACAGGCGGTAGTGGGTGGCTACACCTTC.

CDR3 sequence reads: CASSGHLDSPFGYTF. The CDR3, as DNA: TGTGCCAGCAGTGGGCACCTGGACAGTCCCTTCGGCTACACCTTC. The genes are TRBV2 and TRBJ1-2; TRBD1 is a possible D gene (6 bases). Trimming stripped 4 bases from V and 8 bases from J, with 20 bases between. The CDR3 totals 15 residues. Germline CDR1 reads SNHLY; CDR2 reads FYNNEI.

The rearrangement links TRBV7-2 to TRBJ1-3, with a possible D match to TRBD1 (6 bases). V lost 2 bases, J lost 2 bases, and 7 bases lay in between. The CDR3 sequence is 14 residues long. Germline CDR1 reads SGHTA; CDR2 reads FQGNSA. CDR3 sequence: CASSLNRAGNTIYF. DNA for the CDR3: TGTGCCAGCAGCTTAAACAGGGCTGGAAACACCATATATTTT.

The J gene is TRBJ2-3, the V gene TRBV7-2; D ambiguous. The V end was cut by 1 base, the J end by 8 bases, with 13 bases between. CDR1 is SGHTA, CDR2 FQGNSA, per germline. CDR3 length equals 14 residues. CDR3 bases: TGTGCCAGCAGCTTAGGGGGAAGCCTGGGTACGCAGTATTTT. The encoded protein is CASSLGGSLGTQYF.

The chain recombines TRBV14 with TRBJ1-3; 9 bases are shared with TRBD1. In germline, CDR1 is SGHDN, CDR2 FVKESK. The CDR3 totals 18 residues. The J segment lost 6 bases and the V segment lost 4 bases, leaving 16 bases of the junction unmatched. CDR3 nucleotide sequence: TGTGCCAGCAGCCCGTATCAACAGGGGGCTATGCTGTTAAACACCATATATTTT. Translating it yields CASSPYQQGAMLLNTIYF.

V gene TRBV4-3 combines with J gene TRBJ2-5, with unresolved D. V was shortened by 0 bases and J by 4 bases, with 9 bases between the two germline ends. Germline CDR1 LGHNA, CDR2 YSLEER. This CDR3 is 14 amino acids long. Written as DNA, the CDR3 is TGCGCCAGCAGCCAAGATTGGAGCCGAGAGACCCAGTACTTC. Residues: CASSQDWSRETQYF.

The chain recombines TRBV27 with TRBJ2-2; the D call may be TRBD1 or TRBD2 (5 bases each). V lost 4 bases, J lost 7 bases, and 16 bases lay in between. Looked up from germline, CDR1 is MNHEY and CDR2 is SMNVEV (reference sequence). This CDR3 region has 15 residues. CDR3 region: CASSSPGRVYGELFF. The CDR3 coding sequence is TGTGCCAGCAGTTCACCGGGACGGGTATACGGGGAGCTGTTTTTT.

The chain has TRBV19 and TRBJ2-3; D not certain. Per the germline V gene, CDR1 is LNHDA and CDR2 is SQIVND (reference sequence). V lost 6 bases and J lost 3, with 13 bases in between. This CDR3 is 14 amino acids long. The CDR3, as DNA: TGTGCCAGTAGGCCCCTCCTCGGAACAGATACGCAGTATTTT. Translated, it gives CASRPLLGTDTQYF. Complete variable domain (other parts from reference TRBV19 and TRBJ2-3): DGGITQSPKYLFRKEGQNVTLSCEQNLNHDAMYWYRQDPGQGLRLIYYSQIVNDFQKGDIAEGYSVSREKKESFPLTVTSAQKNPTAFYLCASRPLLGTDTQYFGPGTRLTVL.

J is TRBJ1-4 and V is TRBV11-2; no firm D call. Germline values: CDR1 SGHAT, CDR2 FQNNGV. V was trimmed by 3 bases and J by 8 bases, leaving 4 bases between them. The length of the CDR3 is 11 residues. CDR3 nucleotides: TGTGCCAGCAGCTTGAAAGAAAAACTGTTTTTT. Its translation: CASSLKEKLFF.

The chain recombines TRBV27 with TRBJ1-1, with TRBD1 as a possible D gene (5 bases). The CDR3 is made up of 14 amino acids. The V gene's germline CDR1 is MNHEY and CDR2 SMNVEV (reference sequence). With 5 bases removed from V and 4 bases from J, the gap between germline ends came to 14 bases. The CDR3 nucleotides are TGTGCCAGCAGTACCAAAGGGCAGGGCACTGAAGCTTTCTTT. Translated, it gives CASSTKGQGTEAFF.

CDR3 residues: CASSQAGRGYTF. The CDR3 bases are TGTGCCAGCAGCCAAGCAGGGAGAGGCTACACCTTC. V gene TRBV4-2 combines with J gene TRBJ1-2, with TRBD1 as a possible D gene (5 bases). Germline lookup yields CDR1 LGHNA and CDR2 YNFKEQ. Trimming took 1 base from V and 8 from J, leaving 8 bases between them. The CDR3 has 12 amino acids.

The chain links TRBV11-3 to TRBJ1-4, with D possibly being TRBD1 (5 bases). The germline CDR1 and CDR2 sequences are SGHNT and YENEEA. The CDR3 consists of 15 residues. Trimming took off 3 bases at V and 3 bases at J, with 11 bases between the two ends. As DNA, the CDR3 is TGTGCCAGCAGCTTCGACAGCCCCCCTAATGAAAAACTGTTTTTT. Its protein is CASSFDSPPNEKLFF. The variable domain in full, with the rest retrieved from reference TRBV11-3 and TRBJ1-4, is EAGVVQSPRYKIIEKKQPVAFWCNPISGHNTLYWYLQNLGQGPELLIRYENEEAVDDSQLPKDRFSAERLKGVDSTLKIQPAELGDSAVYLCASSFDSPPNEKLFFGSGTQLSVL.

The rearrangement links TRBV5-5 to TRBJ2-5; 8 nucleotides agree with TRBD1. CDR3 length: 14 amino acids. The V gene end was trimmed by 4 bases and the J gene end by 3 bases; junction bases not matched to a gene: 5. Germline V gives CDR1 SGHKS, CDR2 YYEKEE (reference sequence). DNA for the CDR3: TGTGCCAGCAGCGCCTGGACAGGGAAAGAGACCCAGTACTTC. Amino acid sequence: CASSAWTGKETQYF.

The chain couples TRBV30 to TRBJ1-4; possibly TRBD1 for D (6 bases). Germline CDR1 GTSNPN, CDR2 SVGIG (reference sequence). Trimming shortened V by 2 bases and J by 7 bases, and 20 bases separated the two germline ends. The CDR3 runs 16 residues. As DNA, the CDR3 is TGTGCCTGGAGTAAGGGCAGGGGCACTAACTCTGAAAAACTGTTTTTT. Translation: CAWSKGRGTNSEKLFF.

This clone was counted a few times. The chain has TRBV19 and TRBJ1-4; D possibly corresponds to TRBD1 (5 bases). V lost 6 bases and J 4 bases, leaving 15 bases between the germline ends. Germline lookup yields CDR1 LNHDA and CDR2 SQIVND (reference sequence). There are 15 residues in the CDR3. In DNA form, the CDR3 reads TGTGCCAGTAGATCTCCGGGACGGAATAATGAAAAACTGTTTTTT. This codes for CASRSPGRNNEKLFF.

This chain connects TRBV5-6 to TRBJ1-1; D is perhaps TRBD1 (6 bases). The CDR3 length is 14 residues. CDR1 and CDR2 from the germline V gene are SGHDT and YYEEEE. With 3 bases removed from V and 4 bases from J, the gap between germline ends came to 13 bases. CDR3 residues: CASSSQGGITEAFF. The CDR3 DNA reads as TGTGCCAGCAGCTCCCAAGGGGGTATCACTGAAGCTTTCTTT.

The J gene is TRBJ1-1, the V gene TRBV29-1, with D perhaps matching TRBD1 (5 bases). Germline V CDR1 and CDR2: SQVTM, ANQGSEA. V dropped 7 bases and J dropped 0 bases, with 12 bases sitting between them. CDR3 length equals 13 residues. The DNA of the CDR3 is TGCAGCGGCAGGGAGAACATGAACACTGAAGCTTTCTTT. Its protein product is CSGRENMNTEAFF.

This clone was detected only once. The chain combines TRBV6-5 with TRBJ2-7; D uncertain. CDR3 length equals 12 residues. Trimming stripped 6 bases from V and 5 bases from J, with 11 bases between. Looked up from germline, CDR1 is MNHEY and CDR2 is SVGAGI. CDR3 sequence: CASRRKFHEQYF. The CDR3 DNA reads TGTGCCAGCAGGCGTAAGTTCCACGAGCAGTACTTC.

V and J are TRBV2 and TRBJ1-1; D is uncertain. The germline V gene encodes CDR1 SNHLY and CDR2 FYNNEI. This CDR3 contains 14 residues. Trimming left V 6 bases short and J 2 bases short, with 13 bases between. The CDR3 bases are TGTGCCAGCAGGGGTGGGCTTCTTAACACTGAAGCTTTCTTT. It yields the protein CASRGGLLNTEAFF. The whole variable domain, filled in from reference TRBV2 and TRBJ1-1, reads EPEVTQTPSHQVTQMGQEVILRCVPISNHLYFYWYRQILGQKVEFLVSFYNNEISEKSEIFDDQFSVERPDGSNFTLKIRSTKLEDSAMYFCASRGGLLNTEAFFGQGTRLTVV.

The chain couples TRBV3-1 (or the pseudogene TRBV3-2) to TRBJ1-4, with TRBD1 matching over 9 bases. The ends lost 4 bases at V and 7 bases at J; junction bases unmatched: 7. The germline CDR1 and CDR2 sequences are LGHDT and YNNKEL (reference sequence). The CDR3 sequence is 15 residues long. CDR3 sequence reads: CASSPGPDRGEKLFF. CDR3 in DNA: TGTGCCAGCAGCCCCGGGCCGGACAGGGGTGAAAAACTGTTTTTT.

The chain recombines TRBV30 with TRBJ2-3; D gene ambiguous. Trimming left V 5 bases short and J 2 bases short, with 11 bases between. The CDR3 sequence is 13 residues long. Germline CDR1 reads GTSNPN; CDR2 reads SVGIG (reference sequence). The CDR3 nucleotides are TGTGCCTGGGCTTACAAGTTCACAGATACGCAGTATTTT. Translation: CAWAYKFTDTQYF. The full variable domain, completed using reference TRBV30 and TRBJ2-3, is SQTIHQWPATLVQPVGSPLSLECTVEGTSNPNLYWYRQAAGRGLQLLFYSVGIGQISSEVPQNLSASRPQDRQFILSSKKLLLSDSGFYLCAWAYKFTDTQYFGPGTRLTVL.

This clone has more than one count but fewer than ten. The genes are TRBV23-1 and TRBJ1-2, with 8 bases aligning to TRBD1. TRBV23-1 is noted as an ORF with a role that remains uncertain. Trimming cost V 10 bases and J 0 bases; bases outside gene matches: 4. CDR3 size: 13 residues. The CDR3 reads CAIRQGPNYGYTF. In DNA, the CDR3 is TGCGCCATCAGACAGGGGCCTAACTATGGCTACACCTTC.

This chain connects TRBV18 to TRBJ1-5; tentative D call: TRBD1 (5 bases). V was clipped by 3 bases and J by 5 bases, with 14 bases between them. This CDR3 comprises 15 residues. The germline gives CDR1 KGHSH, CDR2 LQKENI. The CDR3 here is CASSPAQARDQPQHF. The CDR3 DNA reads as TGTGCCAGCTCACCGGCCCAAGCCAGGGATCAGCCCCAGCATTTT.

This sequence joins TRBV27 and TRBJ2-2; TRBD1 aligns across 8 bases. CDR1 is MNHEY, CDR2 SMNVEV, per germline (reference sequence). With 5 bases clipped from V and 1 base from J, the junction kept 0 bases outside the gene matches. This CDR3 is built from 14 residues. DNA for the CDR3: TGTGCCAGCAGTGGGACAGGGAACACCGGGGAGCTGTTTTTT. It encodes CASSGTGNTGELFF.

This clone was counted only a few times. The CDR3, as DNA: TGCGCCAGCAGTGACGAAAGGGTAACCCCCCACGAGCAGTACTTC. Protein sequence: CASSDERVTPHEQYF. This chain joins TRBV10-1 and TRBJ2-7, with D hard to call. Germline V gene sequence: CDR1 WNHNN, CDR2 SYGVQD (reference sequence). CDR3 length: 15 amino acids. Trimming left V 3 bases short and J 5 bases short, with 17 bases between.

The chain uses TRBV28 and TRBJ1-5; D perhaps matches TRBD1 (5 bases). V was clipped by 4 bases and J by 3 bases, with 13 bases between them. The CDR3 has 15 amino acids. Germline V gene sequence: CDR1 MDHEN, CDR2 SYDVKM. The CDR3 loop is CASSSQGTVNQPQHF. For the CDR3, the DNA is TGTGCCAGCAGTTCCCAGGGTACGGTCAATCAGCCCCAGCATTTT.

The V and J genes are TRBV9 and TRBJ2-7; 7 bases fit TRBD1. The CDR3 runs to 13 residues. Trimming cost V 3 bases and J 3 bases; bases outside gene matches: 3. The germline CDR1 and CDR2 sequences are SGDLS and YYNGEE. In nucleotides, the CDR3 is TGTGCCAGCAGCGCGGGACAGTACTACGAGCAGTACTTC. Amino acids: CASSAGQYYEQYF.